This passage covers 8 T cell receptor beta chains from one sample sequenced in a study of T cell responses to AZD1222 COVID-19 vaccine. Sequenced by immunoSEQ multiplex PCR; TCRdb stores in-frame clones only, minus some. This sample has some 110,000 clones, with almost 95% found just once. Specimen: peripheral blood, collected 28 days after the second AZD1222 dose. The receptors were sampled from an adult who received the AZD1222 COVID-19 vaccine.

The chain carries TRBV5-1 and TRBJ2-1; TRBD1 matches at 8 bases. The CDR3 has 16 amino acids. Looked up from germline, CDR1 is SGHRS and CDR2 is YFSETQ. Losses at the gene ends were 8 bases for V and 4 bases for J; bases not matched to a gene: 14. This CDR3 is CASNPPARGLYNEQFF. Here the CDR3 DNA reads TGCGCCAGTAACCCTCCCGCCAGGGGGCTTTACAATGAGCAGTTCTTC. The full variable domain, with the rest looked up from reference TRBV5-1 and TRBJ2-1, is KAGVTQTPRYLIKTRGQQVTLSCSPISGHRSVSWYQQTPGQGLQFLFEYFSETQRNKGNFPGRFSGRQFSNSRSEMNVSTLELGDSALYLCASNPPARGLYNEQFFGPGTRLTVL.

This clone was detected once. This sequence joins TRBV28 and TRBJ2-1, with 13 bases aligning to TRBD2. The junction had 16 bases not matched to a gene; V was cut back by 4 bases and J by 1 base. From germline, CDR1 is MDHEN and CDR2 SYDVKM. The CDR3 is 21 residues long. CDR3 in DNA: TGTGCCAGCAGTTCATCCCTTACTAGCGGGAGGGCGAGTTTTTCCTACAATGAGCAGTTCTTC. Its translation: CASSSSLTSGRASFSYNEQFF.

The chain combines TRBV6-5 with TRBJ1-5; 7 nucleotides agree with TRBD1. V lost 6 bases to trimming and J lost 4 bases; unmatched junction nucleotides: 3. The CDR3 totals 13 residues. The germline V gene encodes CDR1 MNHEY and CDR2 SVGAGI. The CDR3 loop reads CASRETGNQPQHF. CDR3 sequence (DNA): TGTGCCAGCAGAGAGACAGGGAATCAGCCCCAGCATTTT.

This chain connects TRBV10-1 to TRBJ2-5; D is perhaps TRBD1 or TRBD2 (5 bases each). Germline V gene lookup returns CDR1 WNHNN and CDR2 SYGVQD (reference sequence). The CDR3 has 13 residues. The V end lost 2 bases, the J end lost 5 bases, and 9 bases lay between the germline ends. The CDR3, as DNA: TGCGCCAGCAGTGAGGGCCGGGGCGAGACCCAGTACTTC. Protein sequence: CASSEGRGETQYF.

This clone appeared once. This sequence joins TRBV18 and TRBJ2-1; unclear D gene. Trimming removed 2 bases at V and 0 bases at J, with 11 bases between. This CDR3 contains 16 residues. Germline V gene data show CDR1 as KGHSH and CDR2 as LQKENI. CDR3 DNA: TGTGCCAGCTCACCAGGGAAACTAACCTCCTACAATGAGCAGTTCTTC. Translated: CASSPGKLTSYNEQFF.

The chain employs TRBV11-2 and TRBJ2-5, with 9 bases fitting TRBD2. Germline V CDR1 and CDR2: SGHAT, FQNNGV. After removal of 1 base from V and 5 bases from J, the junction contained 8 bases not matched to a gene. The CDR3 length is 16 residues. The CDR3, as DNA: TGTGCCAGCAGCTTAGCTGCTCTAGCGGGAATGGAGACCCAGTACTTC. Its protein is CASSLAALAGMETQYF.

V is TRBV2 and J is TRBJ2-2; 10 bases are shared with TRBD1. The CDR3 is made up of 14 amino acids. Trimming at V came to 6 bases and at J to 4 bases, leaving 2 bases not matched to a gene. Germline V CDR1 and CDR2: SNHLY, FYNNEI. The CDR3 loop reads CASRGTGVTGELFF. The CDR3 DNA sequence: TGTGCCAGCAGAGGGACAGGGGTCACCGGGGAGCTGTTTTTT.

This sequence joins TRBV5-6 and TRBJ1-5, with D possibly TRBD1 on 5 matching bases. V was cut by 5 bases and J by 6 bases, with 15 bases left in between. This CDR3 has 14 residues. CDR1 is SGHDT and CDR2 is YYEEEE in the germline V gene. The CDR3 bases are TGTGCCAGCAGTCTCGCGGGGCGGCTTCAGCCCCAGCATTTT. Its protein product is CASSLAGRLQPQHF. Combining the CDR3 with reference TRBV5-6 and TRBJ1-5 gives the whole variable domain DAGVTQSPTHLIKTRGQQVTLRCSPKSGHDTVSWYQQALGQGPQFIFQYYEEEERQRGNFPDRFSGHQFPNYSSELNVNALLLGDSALYLCASSLAGRLQPQHFGDGTRLSIL.